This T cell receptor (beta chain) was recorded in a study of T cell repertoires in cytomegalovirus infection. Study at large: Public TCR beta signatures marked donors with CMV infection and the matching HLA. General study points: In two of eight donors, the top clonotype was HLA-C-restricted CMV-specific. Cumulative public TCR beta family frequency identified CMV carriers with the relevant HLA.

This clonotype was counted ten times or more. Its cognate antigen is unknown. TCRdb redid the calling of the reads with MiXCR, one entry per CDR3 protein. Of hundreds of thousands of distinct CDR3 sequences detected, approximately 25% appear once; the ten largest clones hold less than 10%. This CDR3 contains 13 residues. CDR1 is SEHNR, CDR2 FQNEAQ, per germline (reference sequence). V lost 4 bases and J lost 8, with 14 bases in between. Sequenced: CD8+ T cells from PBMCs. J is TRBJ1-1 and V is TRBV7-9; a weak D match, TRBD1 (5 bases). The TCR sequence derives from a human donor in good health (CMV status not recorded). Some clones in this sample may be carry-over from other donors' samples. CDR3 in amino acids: CASSSNQGQEAFF. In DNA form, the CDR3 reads TGTGCCAGCAGCTCGAACCAGGGCCAAGAAGCTTTCTTT.